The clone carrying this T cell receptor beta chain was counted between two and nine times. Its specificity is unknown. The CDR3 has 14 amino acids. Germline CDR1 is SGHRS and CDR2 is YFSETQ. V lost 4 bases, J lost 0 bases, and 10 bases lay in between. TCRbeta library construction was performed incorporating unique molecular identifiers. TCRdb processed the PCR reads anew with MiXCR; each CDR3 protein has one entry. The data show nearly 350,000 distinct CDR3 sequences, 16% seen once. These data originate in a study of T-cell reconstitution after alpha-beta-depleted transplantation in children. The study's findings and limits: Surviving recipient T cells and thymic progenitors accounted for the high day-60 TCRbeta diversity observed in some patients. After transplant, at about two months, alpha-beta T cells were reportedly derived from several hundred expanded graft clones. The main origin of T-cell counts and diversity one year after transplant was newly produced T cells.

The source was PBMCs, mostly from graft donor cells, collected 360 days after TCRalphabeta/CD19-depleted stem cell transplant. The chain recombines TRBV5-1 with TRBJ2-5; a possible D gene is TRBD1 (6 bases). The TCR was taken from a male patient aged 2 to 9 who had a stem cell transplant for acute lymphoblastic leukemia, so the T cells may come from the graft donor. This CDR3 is CASSHQGHQETQYF. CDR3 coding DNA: TGCGCCAGCAGCCACCAGGGGCACCAAGAGACCCAGTACTTC.